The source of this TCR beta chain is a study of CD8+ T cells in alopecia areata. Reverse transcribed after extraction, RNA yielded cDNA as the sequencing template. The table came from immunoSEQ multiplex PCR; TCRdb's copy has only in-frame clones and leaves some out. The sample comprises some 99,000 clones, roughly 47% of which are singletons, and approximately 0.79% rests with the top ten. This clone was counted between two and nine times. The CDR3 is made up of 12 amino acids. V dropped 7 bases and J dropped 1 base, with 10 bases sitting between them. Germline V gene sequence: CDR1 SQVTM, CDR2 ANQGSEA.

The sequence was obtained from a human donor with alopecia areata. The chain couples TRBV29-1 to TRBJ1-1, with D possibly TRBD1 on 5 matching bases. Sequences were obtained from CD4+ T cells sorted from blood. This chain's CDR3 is CSGGLANTEAFF. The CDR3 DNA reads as TGCAGCGGGGGACTGGCGAACACTGAAGCTTTCTTT. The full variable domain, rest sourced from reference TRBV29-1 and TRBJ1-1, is SAVISQKPSRDICQRGTSLTIQCQVDSQVTMMFWYRQQPGQSLTLIATANQGSEATYESGFVIDKFPISRPNLTFSTLTVSNMSPEDSSIYLCSGGLANTEAFFGQGTRLTVV.